The next 10 T cell receptor beta chains were all read from a single sample in a study of cytomegalovirus exposure and HLA in healthy donors. 60 Vbeta and 13 Jbeta primers were used in PCR. This table comes from immunoSEQ multiplex PCR, and its TCRdb copy is limited to in-frame clones, with some not included. The repertoire has approximately 220,000 clones, 75% of them found once; the top ten carry about 1.9%. The sample was PBMCs. These TCRs come from a woman aged 25-40 years in good health and CMV-seronegative.

V gene TRBV5-4 combines with J gene TRBJ2-7, with D possibly matching TRBD2 (5 bases). The germline CDR1 and CDR2 sequences are SGHNT and YYREEE (reference sequence). The ends were cut back, 0 bases at V and 2 bases at J, with 15 bases in the middle. The CDR3 extends over 16 amino acids. CDR3 loop: CASSLDGERGTYEQYF. The CDR3, as DNA: TGTGCCAGCAGCTTGGATGGGGAGAGAGGGACCTACGAGCAGTACTTC. Variable domain in full (rest from reference TRBV5-4 and TRBJ2-7): ETGVTQSPTHLIKTRGQQVTLRCSSQSGHNTVSWYQQALGQGPQFIFQYYREEENGRGNFPPRFSGLQFPNYSSELNVNALELDDSALYLCASSLDGERGTYEQYFGPGTRLTVT.

V gene TRBV30 combines with J gene TRBJ2-4; D is perhaps TRBD1 (5 bases). CDR1 is GTSNPN, CDR2 SVGIG, per germline (reference sequence). CDR3 length: 11 residues. Trimming took off 2 bases at V and 8 bases at J, with 7 bases between the two ends. CDR3 sequence reads: CAWSLGDIQYF. The CDR3 DNA sequence: TGTGCCTGGAGTCTAGGGGACATTCAGTACTTC.

J is TRBJ2-3 and V is TRBV6-6, with D hard to call. V lost 3 bases and J 1 base, leaving 5 bases between the germline ends. The germline V gene has CDR1 MNHNY and CDR2 SVGAGI (reference sequence). The CDR3 totals 13 residues. The CDR3 DNA is TGTGCCAGCAGTTATCGGGGCACAGATACGCAGTATTTT. Translation gives CASSYRGTDTQYF.

This clone was recorded once. The chain's CDR3 is CASSPMGEKLFF. The CDR3 nucleotides read TGTGCCAGCAGCCCGATGGGCGAAAAACTGTTTTTT. This chain uses TRBV7-9 with TRBJ1-4; D remains unclear. CDR1 SEHNR and CDR2 FQNEAQ come from the germline V gene (reference sequence). Trimming shortened V by 5 bases and J by 8 bases, and 9 bases separated the two germline ends. There are 12 residues in the CDR3.

The genes are TRBV5-4 and TRBJ2-5; 7 bases match TRBD2. The V segment lost 2 bases and the J segment 7 bases; nucleotides outside the gene matches: 14. Germline assignment: CDR1 SGHNT and CDR2 YYREEE (reference sequence). The CDR3 spans 16 residues. CDR3 region: CASSFRLGGPGGTQYF. CDR3 in DNA: TGTGCCAGCAGCTTCCGACTGGGAGGGCCAGGCGGGACCCAGTACTTC.

The chain links TRBV6-1 to TRBJ1-2, with a possible D match to TRBD1 (6 bases). The germline CDR1 and CDR2 sequences are MNHNS and SASEGT. Trimming cost V 0 bases and J 4 bases, with 15 bases left between them. This CDR3 has 16 residues. CDR3 DNA: TGTGCCAGCAGTGAAGCCCTGTCGACAGGACTCTATGGCTACACCTTC. This gives the protein CASSEALSTGLYGYTF.

The gene calls are TRBV6-1 and TRBJ2-5; TRBD1 might be the D (5 bases). The CDR3 spans 16 residues. Germline V gene lookup returns CDR1 MNHNS and CDR2 SASEGT. V lost 0 bases and J lost 2, with 13 bases in between. For the CDR3, the DNA is TGTGCCAGCAGTGAAGCGCAGGCTGGGGCGCAAGAGACCCAGTACTTC. It translates to CASSEAQAGAQETQYF.

The rearrangement links TRBV5-6 to TRBJ2-7, with 10 bases fitting TRBD1. V dropped 3 bases and J dropped 6; count of bases not matched to a gene: 12. Germline V CDR1 and CDR2: SGHDT, YYEEEE. This CDR3 is built from 16 residues. This CDR3 reads CASSSLTGGWSREQYF. CDR3 coding DNA: TGTGCCAGCAGCTCCCTGACAGGGGGCTGGAGTCGCGAGCAGTACTTC.

The chain joins TRBV7-8 to TRBJ2-1; 10 nucleotides align to TRBD2. The CDR3 runs to 18 residues. Germline CDR1 SGHVS, CDR2 FQNEAQ. Trimming cost V 2 bases and J 2 bases; bases outside gene matches: 9. The chain's CDR3 is CASSLFASGSSTYNEQFF. CDR3 nucleotides: TGTGCCAGCAGCTTATTTGCTAGCGGGAGCAGTACCTACAATGAGCAGTTCTTC. Drawing the rest from reference TRBV7-8 and TRBJ2-1, the complete variable domain is GAGVSQSPRYKVAKRGQDVALRCDPISGHVSLFWYQQALGQGPEFLTYFQNEAQLDKSGLPSDRFFAERPEGSVSTLKIQRTQQEDSAVYLCASSLFASGSSTYNEQFFGPGTRLTVL.

This chain joins TRBV11-2 and TRBJ2-1; 9 nucleotides align to TRBD2. Trimming at V came to 6 bases and at J to 4 bases, leaving 1 base not matched to a gene. Looked up from germline, CDR1 is SGHAT and CDR2 is FQNNGV. CDR3 length: 13 residues. The CDR3 DNA follows: TGTGCCAGCAGTCTAGCGGGATACAATGAGCAGTTCTTC. Encoded protein: CASSLAGYNEQFF.